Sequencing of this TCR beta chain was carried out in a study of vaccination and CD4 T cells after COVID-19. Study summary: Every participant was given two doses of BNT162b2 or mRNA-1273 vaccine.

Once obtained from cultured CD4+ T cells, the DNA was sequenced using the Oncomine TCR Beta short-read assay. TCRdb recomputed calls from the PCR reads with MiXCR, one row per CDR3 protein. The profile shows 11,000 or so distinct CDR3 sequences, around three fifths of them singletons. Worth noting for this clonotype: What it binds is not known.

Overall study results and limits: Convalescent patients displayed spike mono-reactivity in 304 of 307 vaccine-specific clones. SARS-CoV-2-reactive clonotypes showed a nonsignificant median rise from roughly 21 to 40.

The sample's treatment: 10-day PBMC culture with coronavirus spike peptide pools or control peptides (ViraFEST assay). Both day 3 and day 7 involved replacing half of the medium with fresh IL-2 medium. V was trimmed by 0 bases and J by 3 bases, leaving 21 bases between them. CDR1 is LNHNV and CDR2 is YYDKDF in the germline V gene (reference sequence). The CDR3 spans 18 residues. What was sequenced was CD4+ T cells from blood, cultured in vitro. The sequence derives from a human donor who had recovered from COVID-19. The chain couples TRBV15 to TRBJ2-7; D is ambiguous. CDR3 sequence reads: CATSRDSTAFRWGYEQYF. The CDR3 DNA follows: TGTGCCACCAGCAGAGATAGCACAGCATTTCGATGGGGCTACGAGCAGTACTTC.